Shown below are 7 T cell receptor beta chains from a single sample sequenced in a study of CD8 T cells in ankylosing spondylitis. A single record per CDR3 protein comes from TCRdb applying MiXCR to the 5' RACE reads. The data hold 100,000 to 150,000 distinct CDR3 sequences, with over 7% observed a single time. Input material: blood, either unsorted or a sorted T cell fraction (not recorded which). The receptors shown here come from a male donor with ankylosing spondylitis or in good health (not recorded which).

This clonotype was counted at least ten times. The chain couples TRBV20-1 to TRBJ2-3; D unresolved. The CDR3 runs to 15 residues. Between the trimmed V and J ends, which lost 0 bases and 2 bases, there was a span of 12 bases. CDR1 DFQATT and CDR2 SNEGSKA come from the germline V gene (reference sequence). The CDR3 DNA sequence: TGCAGTGCTAGAGAACCCCGACTTGCCACAGATACGCAGTATTTT. It codes for CSAREPRLATDTQYF.

This clonotype was counted at least ten times. This chain joins TRBV4-2 and TRBJ2-1; no clear D gene. The ends were cut back, 2 bases at V and 6 bases at J, with 2 bases in the middle. From germline, CDR1 is LGHNA and CDR2 YNFKEQ. The CDR3 runs to 11 residues. The CDR3 sequence is CASSQSNEQFF. Written as DNA, the CDR3 is TGTGCCAGCAGCCAAAGCAATGAGCAGTTCTTC.

This clonotype was detected ten times or more. The J gene is TRBJ2-1, the V gene TRBV29-1; 14 bases map to TRBD2. The CDR3 contains 14 residues. With 6 bases clipped from V and 6 bases from J, the junction kept 4 bases outside the gene matches. Looked up from germline, CDR1 is SQVTM and CDR2 is ANQGSEA. CDR3 DNA sequence: TGCAGCGTCGTGACTAGCGGGAGGGCCAATGAGCAGTTCTTC. Protein product: CSVVTSGRANEQFF.

This clonotype was seen repeatedly, ten times or more. The CDR3 DNA reads TGTGCCAGCAGCTTTTCGGGGGTGAACACCGGGGAGCTGTTTTTT. Residues: CASSFSGVNTGELFF. J is TRBJ2-2 and V is TRBV5-6; TRBD2 might be the D (6 bases). Germline CDR1 SGHDT, CDR2 YYEEEE. Trimming removed 2 bases from V and 1 base from J, with 9 bases in between. This CDR3 region has 15 residues.

This clonotype appeared a few times. A much larger clone lies a single base off, so this may be a read error. The rearrangement joins TRBV6-1 to TRBJ1-1; TRBD1 agrees at 8 bases. Germline CDR1 is MNHNS and CDR2 is SASEGT. The CDR3 is made up of 14 amino acids. CDR3 sequence: CASSAGQGNTDAFF. CDR3 in DNA: TGTGCCAGCAGTGCCGGACAGGGAAACACTGACGCTTTCTTT.

The rearrangement joins TRBV6-2 or TRBV6-3 to TRBJ2-7; D perhaps matches TRBD2 (6 bases). V shed 6 bases and J shed 7 bases, with 16 bases lying between them. The germline CDR1 and CDR2 sequences are MNHEY and SVGEGT. The length of the CDR3 is 13 residues. This CDR3 is CASRKPGTSEQYF. Here the CDR3 DNA reads TGTGCCAGCAGAAAACCAGGGACTTCTGAGCAGTACTTC.

This clonotype was seen many times. This rearrangement joins TRBV12-3 or TRBV12-4 to TRBJ1-5; D unresolved. The CDR3 loop spans 13 amino acids. Trimming shortened V by 6 bases and J by 2 bases, and 8 bases separated the two germline ends. CDR3 loop: CASSLNGNQPQHF. CDR3 nucleotide sequence: TGTGCCAGCAGCTTAAATGGCAATCAGCCCCAGCATTTT.